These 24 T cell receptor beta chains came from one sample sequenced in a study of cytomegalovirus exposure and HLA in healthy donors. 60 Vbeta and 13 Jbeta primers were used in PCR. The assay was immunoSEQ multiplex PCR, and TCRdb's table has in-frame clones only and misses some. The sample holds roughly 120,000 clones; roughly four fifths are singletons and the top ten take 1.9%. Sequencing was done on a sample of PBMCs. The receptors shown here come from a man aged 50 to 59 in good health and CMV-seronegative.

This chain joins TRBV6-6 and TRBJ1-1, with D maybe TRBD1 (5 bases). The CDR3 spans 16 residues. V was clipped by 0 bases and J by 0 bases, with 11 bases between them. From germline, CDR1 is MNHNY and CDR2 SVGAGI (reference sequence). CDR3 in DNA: TGTGCCAGCAGTTACTCGAATCTAGGGGTGAACACTGAAGCTTTCTTT. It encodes CASSYSNLGVNTEAFF.

This CDR3 reads CASSLQGGTEAFF. In nucleotides, the CDR3 is TGTGCCAGCAGTTTACAGGGAGGGACTGAAGCTTTCTTT. The V and J genes are TRBV28 and TRBJ1-1; possibly TRBD1 for D (5 bases). Germline lookup yields CDR1 MDHEN and CDR2 SYDVKM. Trimming shortened V by 2 bases and J by 5 bases, and 9 bases separated the two germline ends. CDR3 size: 13 residues.

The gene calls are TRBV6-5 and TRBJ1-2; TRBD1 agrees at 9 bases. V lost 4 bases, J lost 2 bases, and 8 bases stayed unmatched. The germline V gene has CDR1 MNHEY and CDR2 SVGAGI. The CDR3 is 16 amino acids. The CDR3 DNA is TGTGCCAGCAGTTCGGGGGGACAGGGATTCAACTATGGCTACACCTTC. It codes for CASSSGGQGFNYGYTF.

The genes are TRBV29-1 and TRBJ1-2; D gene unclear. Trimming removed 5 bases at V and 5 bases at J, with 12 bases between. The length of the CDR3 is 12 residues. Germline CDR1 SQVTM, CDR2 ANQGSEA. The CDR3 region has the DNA TGCAGCGTTAGTAGTGTTACGTATGGCTACACCTTC. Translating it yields CSVSSVTYGYTF.

As DNA, the CDR3 is TGTGCCAGCAGTATAAGACAGGGTTTGCCCCAGCATTTT. Protein product: CASSIRQGLPQHF. The rearrangement uses TRBV28 and TRBJ1-5, with TRBD1 matching 7 bases. Germline lookup yields CDR1 MDHEN and CDR2 SYDVKM. V shed 5 bases and J 9 bases; nucleotides not matched to a gene: 7. The length of the CDR3 is 13 residues. The full variable domain, with the rest looked up from reference TRBV28 and TRBJ1-5, is DVKVTQSSRYLVKRTGEKVFLECVQDMDHENMFWYRQDPGLGLRLIYFSYDVKMKEKGDIPEGYSVSREKKERFSLILESASTNQTSMYLCASSIRQGLPQHFGDGTRLSIL.

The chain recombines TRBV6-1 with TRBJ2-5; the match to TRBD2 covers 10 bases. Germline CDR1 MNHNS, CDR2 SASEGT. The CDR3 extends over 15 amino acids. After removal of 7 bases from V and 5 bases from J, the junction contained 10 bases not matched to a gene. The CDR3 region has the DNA TGTGCCAGCACCAGAGCGGGGGGGCTCTCGGAGACCCAGTACTTC. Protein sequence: CASTRAGGLSETQYF.

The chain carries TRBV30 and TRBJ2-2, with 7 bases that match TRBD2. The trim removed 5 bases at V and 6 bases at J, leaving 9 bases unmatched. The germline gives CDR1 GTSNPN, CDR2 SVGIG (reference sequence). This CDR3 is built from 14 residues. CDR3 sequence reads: CAWLGGGTPGELFF. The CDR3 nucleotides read TGTGCCTGGCTGGGGGGGGGAACACCCGGGGAGCTGTTTTTT.

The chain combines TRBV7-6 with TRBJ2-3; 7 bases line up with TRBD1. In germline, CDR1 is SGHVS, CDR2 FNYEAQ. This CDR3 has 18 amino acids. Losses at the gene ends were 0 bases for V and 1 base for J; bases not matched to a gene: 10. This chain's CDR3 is CASSLASSQGRGTDTQYF. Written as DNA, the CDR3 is TGTGCCAGCAGCTTAGCCTCGTCACAGGGGCGAGGCACAGATACGCAGTATTTT.

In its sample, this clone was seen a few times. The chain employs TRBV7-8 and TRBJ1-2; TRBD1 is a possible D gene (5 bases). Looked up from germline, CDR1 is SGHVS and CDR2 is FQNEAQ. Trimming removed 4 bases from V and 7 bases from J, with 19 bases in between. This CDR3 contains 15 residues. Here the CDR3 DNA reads TGTGCCAGCAGCTCAGACACGGCGGGGGGAGGTGGCTACACCTTC. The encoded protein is CASSSDTAGGGGYTF.

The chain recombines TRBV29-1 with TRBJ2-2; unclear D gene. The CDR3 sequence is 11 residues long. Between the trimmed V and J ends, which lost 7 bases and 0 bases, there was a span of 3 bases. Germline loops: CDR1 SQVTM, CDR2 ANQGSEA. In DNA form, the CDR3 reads TGCAGCGCATCGAACACCGGGGAGCTGTTTTTT. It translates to CSASNTGELFF.

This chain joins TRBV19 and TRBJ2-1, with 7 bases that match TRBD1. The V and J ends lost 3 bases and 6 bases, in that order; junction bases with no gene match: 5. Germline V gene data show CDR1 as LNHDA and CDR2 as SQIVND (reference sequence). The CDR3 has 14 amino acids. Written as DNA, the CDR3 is TGTGCCAGTAGTATTAACAGGGGCTCCAATGAGCAGTTCTTC. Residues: CASSINRGSNEQFF.

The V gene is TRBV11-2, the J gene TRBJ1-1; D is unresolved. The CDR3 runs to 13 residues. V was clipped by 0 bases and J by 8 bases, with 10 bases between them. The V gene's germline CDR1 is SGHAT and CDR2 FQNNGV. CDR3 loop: CASSLDPLEEAFF. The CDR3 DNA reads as TGTGCCAGCAGCTTAGACCCTTTGGAGGAAGCTTTCTTT.

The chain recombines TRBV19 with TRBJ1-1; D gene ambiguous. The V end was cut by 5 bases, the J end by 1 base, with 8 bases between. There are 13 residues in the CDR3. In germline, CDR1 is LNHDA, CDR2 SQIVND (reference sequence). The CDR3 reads CASSSPTNTEAFF. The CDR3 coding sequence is TGTGCCAGTAGTTCCCCTACGAACACTGAAGCTTTCTTT.

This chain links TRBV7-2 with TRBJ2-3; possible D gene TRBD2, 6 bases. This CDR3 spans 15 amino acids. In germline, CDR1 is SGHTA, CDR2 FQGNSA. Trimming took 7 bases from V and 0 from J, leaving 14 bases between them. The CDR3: CASTKGGPSTDTQYF. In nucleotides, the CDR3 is TGTGCCAGCACCAAAGGAGGGCCGAGCACAGATACGCAGTATTTT.

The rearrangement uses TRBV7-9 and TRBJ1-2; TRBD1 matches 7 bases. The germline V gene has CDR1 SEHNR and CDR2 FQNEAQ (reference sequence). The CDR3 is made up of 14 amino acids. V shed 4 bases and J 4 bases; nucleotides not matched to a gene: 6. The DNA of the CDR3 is TGTGCCAGCAGCTATACAGGGACAGCCTATGGCTACACCTTC. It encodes CASSYTGTAYGYTF. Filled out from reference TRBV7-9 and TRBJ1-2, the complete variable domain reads DTGVSQNPRHKITKRGQNVTFRCDPISEHNRLYWYRQTLGQGPEFLTYFQNEAQLEKSRLLSDRFSAERPKGSFSTLEIQRTEQGDSAMYLCASSYTGTAYGYTFGSGTRLTVV.

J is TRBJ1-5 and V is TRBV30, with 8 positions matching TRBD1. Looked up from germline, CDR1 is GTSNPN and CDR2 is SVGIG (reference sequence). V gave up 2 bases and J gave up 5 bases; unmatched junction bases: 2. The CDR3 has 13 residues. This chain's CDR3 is CAWSLQGDQPQHF. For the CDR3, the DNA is TGTGCCTGGAGTTTACAGGGGGATCAGCCCCAGCATTTT. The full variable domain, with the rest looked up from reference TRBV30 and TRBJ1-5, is SQTIHQWPATLVQPVGSPLSLECTVEGTSNPNLYWYRQAAGRGLQLLFYSVGIGQISSEVPQNLSASRPQDRQFILSSKKLLLSDSGFYLCAWSLQGDQPQHFGDGTRLSIL.

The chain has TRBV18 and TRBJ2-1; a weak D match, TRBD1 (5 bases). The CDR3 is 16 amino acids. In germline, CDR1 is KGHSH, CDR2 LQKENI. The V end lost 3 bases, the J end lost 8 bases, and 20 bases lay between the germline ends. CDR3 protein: CASSPSQGVVGDEQFF. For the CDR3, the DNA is TGTGCCAGCTCACCGAGCCAGGGCGTTGTTGGGGATGAGCAGTTCTTC.

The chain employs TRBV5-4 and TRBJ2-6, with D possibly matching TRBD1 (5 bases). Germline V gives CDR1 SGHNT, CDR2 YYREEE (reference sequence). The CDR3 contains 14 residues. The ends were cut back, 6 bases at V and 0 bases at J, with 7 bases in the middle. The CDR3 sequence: CASKQDSGANVLTF. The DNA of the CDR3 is TGTGCCAGCAAACAGGACTCTGGGGCCAACGTCCTGACTTTC.

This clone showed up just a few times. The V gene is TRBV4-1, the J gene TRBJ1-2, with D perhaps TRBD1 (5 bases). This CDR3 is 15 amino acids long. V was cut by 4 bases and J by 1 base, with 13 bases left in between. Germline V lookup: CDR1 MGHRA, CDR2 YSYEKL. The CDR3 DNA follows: TGCGCCAGCAGCCCCTCTGGGGGGGTTAACTATGGCTACACCTTC. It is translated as CASSPSGGVNYGYTF.

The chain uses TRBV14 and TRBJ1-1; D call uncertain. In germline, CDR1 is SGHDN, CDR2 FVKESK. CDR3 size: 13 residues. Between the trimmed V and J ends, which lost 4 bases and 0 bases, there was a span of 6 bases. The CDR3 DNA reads TGTGCCAGCAGCCCCCACATGAACACTGAAGCTTTCTTT. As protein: CASSPHMNTEAFF. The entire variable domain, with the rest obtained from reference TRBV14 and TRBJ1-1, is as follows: EAGVTQFPSHSVIEKGQTVTLRCDPISGHDNLYWYRRVMGKEIKFLLHFVKESKQDESGMPNNRFLAERTGGTYSTLKVQPAELEDSGVYFCASSPHMNTEAFFGQGTRLTVV.

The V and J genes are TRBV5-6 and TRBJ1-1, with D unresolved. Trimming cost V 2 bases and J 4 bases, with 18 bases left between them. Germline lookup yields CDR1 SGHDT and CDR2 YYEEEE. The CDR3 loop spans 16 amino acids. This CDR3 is CASSLGPPRGGTEAFF. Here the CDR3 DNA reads TGTGCCAGCAGCTTAGGACCCCCCCGGGGAGGCACTGAAGCTTTCTTT.

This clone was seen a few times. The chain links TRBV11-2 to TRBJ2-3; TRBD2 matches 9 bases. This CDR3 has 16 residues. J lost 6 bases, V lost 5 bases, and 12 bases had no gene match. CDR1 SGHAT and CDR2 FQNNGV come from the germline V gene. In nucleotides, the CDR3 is TGTGCCAGCAGCCTCGGGGGGCGGGGGGGCCGGGATACGCAGTATTTT. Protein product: CASSLGGRGGRDTQYF.

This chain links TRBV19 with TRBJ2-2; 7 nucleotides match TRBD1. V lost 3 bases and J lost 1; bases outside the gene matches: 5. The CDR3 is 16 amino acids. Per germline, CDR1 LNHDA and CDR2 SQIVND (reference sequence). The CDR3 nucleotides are TGTGCCAGTAGTATTCAGGCAGGGGGGAACACCGGGGAGCTGTTTTTT. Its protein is CASSIQAGGNTGELFF.

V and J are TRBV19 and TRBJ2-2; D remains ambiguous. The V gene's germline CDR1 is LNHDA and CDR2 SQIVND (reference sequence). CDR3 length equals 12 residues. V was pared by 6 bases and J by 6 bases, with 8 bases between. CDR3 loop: CASRPLSGELFF. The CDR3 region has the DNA TGTGCCAGTAGACCACTATCCGGGGAGCTGTTTTTT.